This TCR beta chain was sequenced during a study of T cells expressing NK-cell markers. The CDR3 runs to 17 residues. Germline loops: CDR1 MDHEN, CDR2 SYDVKM. The study's findings and limits: There were a handful of donors in whom these clonotypes also led the CD3+CD56-NKG2C+ fraction.

This clonotype is deemed medium-sized by its frequency. Its cognate antigen is unknown. 5'RACE template switching with UMIs produced the TCR beta cDNA. TCRdb processed the 5' RACE reads again and assigns one entry to each CDR3 protein, with no DNA. The sample features some 8,000 distinct CDR3 sequences, with about 9.4% in its top ten. The specimen sequenced was blood T cells: a sorted CD56 or NKG2C T cell subset, CD4+ or CD8+ T cells, or bulk PBMC T cells (not recorded which). The TCR originated in a man younger than 35 in good health. This sequence joins TRBV28 and TRBJ1-4; TCRdb's D call of TRBD1 is untestable without DNA. CDR3 amino acids: CASRTAGGSPTNEKLFF.